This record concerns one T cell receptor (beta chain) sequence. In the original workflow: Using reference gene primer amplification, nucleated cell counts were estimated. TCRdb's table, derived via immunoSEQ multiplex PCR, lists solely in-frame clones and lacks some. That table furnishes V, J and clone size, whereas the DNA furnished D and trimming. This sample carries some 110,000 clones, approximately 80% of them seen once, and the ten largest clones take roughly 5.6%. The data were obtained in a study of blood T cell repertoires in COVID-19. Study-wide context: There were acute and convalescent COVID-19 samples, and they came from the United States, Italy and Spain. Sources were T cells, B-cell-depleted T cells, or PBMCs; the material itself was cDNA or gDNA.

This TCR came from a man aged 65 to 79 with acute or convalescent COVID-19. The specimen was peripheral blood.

The CDR3 region has the DNA TGTGCCAGCCAAGTTAGGGACAGGGGTTCCTACGAGCAGTACTTC. The encoded protein is CASQVRDRGSYEQYF. The chain couples TRBV6-6 to TRBJ2-7; 10 bases fit TRBD1. Trimming cost V 8 bases and J 1 base; bases outside gene matches: 8. Germline assignment: CDR1 MNHNY and CDR2 SVGAGI (reference sequence). The CDR3 is 15 residues long.